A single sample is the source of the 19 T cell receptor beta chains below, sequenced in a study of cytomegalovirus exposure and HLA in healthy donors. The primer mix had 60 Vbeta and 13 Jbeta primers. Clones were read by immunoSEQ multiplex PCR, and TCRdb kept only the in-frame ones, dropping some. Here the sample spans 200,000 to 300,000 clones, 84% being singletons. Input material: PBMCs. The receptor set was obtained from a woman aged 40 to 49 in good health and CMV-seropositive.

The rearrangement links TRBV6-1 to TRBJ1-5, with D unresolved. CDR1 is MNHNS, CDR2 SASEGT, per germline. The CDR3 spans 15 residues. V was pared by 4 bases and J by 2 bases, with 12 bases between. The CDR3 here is CASSGPRQGNQPQHF. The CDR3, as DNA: TGTGCCAGCAGTGGGCCTCGACAAGGCAATCAGCCCCAGCATTTT.

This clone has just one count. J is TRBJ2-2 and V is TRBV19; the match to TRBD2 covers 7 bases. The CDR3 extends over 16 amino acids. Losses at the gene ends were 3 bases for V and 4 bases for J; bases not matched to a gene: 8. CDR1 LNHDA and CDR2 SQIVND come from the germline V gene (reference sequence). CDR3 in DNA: TGTGCCAGTAGTATGGGGGGGGGATCGGGCACCGGGGAGCTGTTTTTT. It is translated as CASSMGGGSGTGELFF.

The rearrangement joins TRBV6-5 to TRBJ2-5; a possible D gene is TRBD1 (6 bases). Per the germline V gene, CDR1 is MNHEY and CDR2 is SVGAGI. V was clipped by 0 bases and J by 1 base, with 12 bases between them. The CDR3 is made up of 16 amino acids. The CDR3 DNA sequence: TGTGCCAGCAGTTACTCACCGGCCAGGGGCCAAGAGACCCAGTACTTC. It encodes CASSYSPARGQETQYF.

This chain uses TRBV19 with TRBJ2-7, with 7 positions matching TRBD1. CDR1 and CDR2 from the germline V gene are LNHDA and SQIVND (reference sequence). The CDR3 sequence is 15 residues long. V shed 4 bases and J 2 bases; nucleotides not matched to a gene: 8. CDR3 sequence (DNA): TGTGCCAGTAGTAGAACAGGGGAAAGGACCTACGAGCAGTACTTC. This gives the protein CASSRTGERTYEQYF.

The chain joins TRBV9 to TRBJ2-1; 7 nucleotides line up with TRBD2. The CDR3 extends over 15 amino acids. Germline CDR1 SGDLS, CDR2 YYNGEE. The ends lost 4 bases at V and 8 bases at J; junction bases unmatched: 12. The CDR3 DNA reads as TGTGCCAGCAGCCCCAGTGTGGGAGGGCCGTATGAGCAGTTCTTC. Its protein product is CASSPSVGGPYEQFF.

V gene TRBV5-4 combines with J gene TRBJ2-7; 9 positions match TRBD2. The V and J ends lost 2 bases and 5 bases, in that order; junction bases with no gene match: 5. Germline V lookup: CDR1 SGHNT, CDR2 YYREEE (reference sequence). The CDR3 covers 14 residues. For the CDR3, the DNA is TGTGCCAGCAGCTTCTATTCTAGCGGGAACGAGCAGTACTTC. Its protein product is CASSFYSSGNEQYF.

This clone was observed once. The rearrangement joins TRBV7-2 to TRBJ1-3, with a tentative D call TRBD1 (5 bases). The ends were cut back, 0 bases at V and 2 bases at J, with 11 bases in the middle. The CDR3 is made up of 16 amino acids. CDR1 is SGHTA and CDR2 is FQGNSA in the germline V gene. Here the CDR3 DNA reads TGTGCCAGCAGCTTAGCGGGGGGTAATGCTGGAAACACCATATATTTT. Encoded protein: CASSLAGGNAGNTIYF.

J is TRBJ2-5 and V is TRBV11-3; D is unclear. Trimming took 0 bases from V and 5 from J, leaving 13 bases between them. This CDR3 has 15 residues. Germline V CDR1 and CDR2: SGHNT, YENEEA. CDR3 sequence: CASSLDMVIEETQYF. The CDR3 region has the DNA TGTGCCAGCAGCTTAGACATGGTAATAGAGGAGACCCAGTACTTC. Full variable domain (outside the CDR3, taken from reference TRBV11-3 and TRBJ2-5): EAGVVQSPRYKIIEKKQPVAFWCNPISGHNTLYWYLQNLGQGPELLIRYENEEAVDDSQLPKDRFSAERLKGVDSTLKIQPAELGDSAVYLCASSLDMVIEETQYFGPGTRLLVL.

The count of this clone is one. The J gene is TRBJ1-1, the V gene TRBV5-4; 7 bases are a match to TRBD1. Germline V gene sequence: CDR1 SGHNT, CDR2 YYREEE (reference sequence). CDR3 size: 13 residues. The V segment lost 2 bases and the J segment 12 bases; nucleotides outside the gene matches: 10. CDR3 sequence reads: CASSLGQAPNPFF. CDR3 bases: TGTGCCAGCAGCTTAGGACAGGCCCCAAATCCTTTCTTT. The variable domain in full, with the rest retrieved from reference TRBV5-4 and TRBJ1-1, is ETGVTQSPTHLIKTRGQQVTLRCSSQSGHNTVSWYQQALGQGPQFIFQYYREEENGRGNFPPRFSGLQFPNYSSELNVNALELDDSALYLCASSLGQAPNPFFGQGTRLTVV.

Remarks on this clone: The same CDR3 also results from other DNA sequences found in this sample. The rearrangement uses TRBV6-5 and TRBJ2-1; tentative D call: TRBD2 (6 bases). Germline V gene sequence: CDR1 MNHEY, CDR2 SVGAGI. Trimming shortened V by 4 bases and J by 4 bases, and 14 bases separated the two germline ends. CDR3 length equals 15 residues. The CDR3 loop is CASSSGLAAYNEQFF. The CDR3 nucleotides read TGTGCCAGCAGTTCCGGTTTAGCGGCGTACAATGAGCAGTTCTTC.

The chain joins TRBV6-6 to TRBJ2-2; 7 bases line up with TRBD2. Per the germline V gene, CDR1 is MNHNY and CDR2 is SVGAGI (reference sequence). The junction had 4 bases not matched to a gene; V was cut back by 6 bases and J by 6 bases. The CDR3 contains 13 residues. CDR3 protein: CASSSSGAGELFF. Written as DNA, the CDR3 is TGTGCCAGCAGCTCGAGCGGGGCCGGGGAGCTGTTTTTT.

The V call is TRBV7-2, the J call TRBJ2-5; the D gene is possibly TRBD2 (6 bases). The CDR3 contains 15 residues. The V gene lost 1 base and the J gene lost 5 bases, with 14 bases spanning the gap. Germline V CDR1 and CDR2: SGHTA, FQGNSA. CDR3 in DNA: TGTGCCAGCAGCTTAGGGGGCGGAGGGGTCGAGACCCAGTACTTC. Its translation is CASSLGGGGVETQYF.

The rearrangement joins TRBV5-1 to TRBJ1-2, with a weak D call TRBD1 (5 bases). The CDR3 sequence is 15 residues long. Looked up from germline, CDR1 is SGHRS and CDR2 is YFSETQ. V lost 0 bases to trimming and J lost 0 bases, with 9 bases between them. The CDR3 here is CASSLAQGSNYGYTF. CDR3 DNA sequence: TGCGCCAGCAGCTTGGCCCAGGGTTCTAACTATGGCTACACCTTC.

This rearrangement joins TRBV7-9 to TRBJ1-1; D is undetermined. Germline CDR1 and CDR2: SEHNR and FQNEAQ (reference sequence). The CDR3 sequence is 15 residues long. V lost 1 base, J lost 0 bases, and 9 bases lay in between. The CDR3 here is CASSLGGTLNTEAFF. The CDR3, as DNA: TGTGCCAGCAGCTTAGGAGGCACTTTGAACACTGAAGCTTTCTTT. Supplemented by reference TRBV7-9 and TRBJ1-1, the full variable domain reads DTGVSQNPRHKITKRGQNVTFRCDPISEHNRLYWYRQTLGQGPEFLTYFQNEAQLEKSRLLSDRFSAERPKGSFSTLEIQRTEQGDSAMYLCASSLGGTLNTEAFFGQGTRLTVV.

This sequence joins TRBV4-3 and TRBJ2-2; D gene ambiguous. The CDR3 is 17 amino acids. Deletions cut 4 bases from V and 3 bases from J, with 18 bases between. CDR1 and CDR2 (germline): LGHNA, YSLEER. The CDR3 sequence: CASSRSSFVSDTGELFF. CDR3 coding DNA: TGCGCCAGCAGCCGATCTAGTTTCGTATCGGACACCGGGGAGCTGTTTTTT.

CDR3 protein: CASRVRGGELFF. CDR3 sequence (DNA): TGTGCCAGCAGGGTTCGGGGGGGGGAGCTGTTTTTT. This rearrangement joins TRBV2 to TRBJ2-2, with D possibly TRBD2 on 6 matching bases. In germline, CDR1 is SNHLY, CDR2 FYNNEI. The length of the CDR3 is 12 residues. V gave up 6 bases and J gave up 8 bases, with 10 bases separating them.

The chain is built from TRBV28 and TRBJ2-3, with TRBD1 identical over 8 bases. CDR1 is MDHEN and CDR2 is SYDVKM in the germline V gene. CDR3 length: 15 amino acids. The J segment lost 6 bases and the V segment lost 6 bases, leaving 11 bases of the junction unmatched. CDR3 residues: CASRASGQVRDTQYF. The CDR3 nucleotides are TGTGCCAGCAGGGCCTCGGGACAGGTCCGGGATACGCAGTATTTT.

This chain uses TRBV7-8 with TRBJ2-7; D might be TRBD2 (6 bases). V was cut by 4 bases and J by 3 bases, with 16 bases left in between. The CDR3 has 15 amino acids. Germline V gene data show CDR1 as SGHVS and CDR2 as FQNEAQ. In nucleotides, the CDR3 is TGTGCCAGCAGCTCACTAGGCGGAGGGCTCTACGAGCAGTACTTC. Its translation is CASSSLGGGLYEQYF.

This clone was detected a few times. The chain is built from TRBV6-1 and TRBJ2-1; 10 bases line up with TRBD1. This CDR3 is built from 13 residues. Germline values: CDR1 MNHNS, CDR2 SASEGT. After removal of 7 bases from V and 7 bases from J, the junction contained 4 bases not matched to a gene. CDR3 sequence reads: CASMDRGANEQFF. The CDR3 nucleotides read TGTGCCAGCATGGACAGGGGGGCTAATGAGCAGTTCTTC.